The 18 T cell receptor beta chains presented below share a single source sample, sequenced in a study of T cell repertoires in cytomegalovirus infection. TCRdb passed the reads through MiXCR, listing each CDR3 protein once. The table includes about 530,000 distinct CDR3 sequences, about 30% detected once. Sample: PBMCs. The receptor set was obtained from a human donor in good health (CMV status not recorded). Some clones in this sample may be carry-over from other donors' samples.

This clonotype was seen only a few times. This chain links TRBV5-3 with TRBJ2-2; unclear D gene. TRBV5-3 has ORF status, its function being uncertain. This CDR3 has 13 residues. Trimming shortened V by 10 bases and J by 13 bases, and 23 bases separated the two germline ends. CDR3 coding DNA: TGTGCCCCCACAGCCGGCCGCACCTCAGGGCTGTTTTTT. Its protein is CAPTAGRTSGLFF.

J is TRBJ2-3 and V is TRBV5-4, with D possibly matching TRBD1 (5 bases). Germline V lookup: CDR1 SGHNT, CDR2 YYREEE (reference sequence). The ends were cut back, 0 bases at V and 2 bases at J, with 7 bases in the middle. The CDR3 covers 14 residues. CDR3 protein: CASSLEGPTDTQYF. The CDR3 DNA reads as TGTGCCAGCAGCTTGGAGGGGCCCACAGATACGCAGTATTTT.

The V call is TRBV28, the J call TRBJ2-1; D perhaps matches TRBD1 (6 bases). This CDR3 is built from 16 residues. The ends were cut back, 7 bases at V and 0 bases at J, with 16 bases in the middle. Germline CDR1 MDHEN, CDR2 SYDVKM. CDR3 DNA sequence: TGTGCCAGCATGTCGGGACACAGGGTCTCCTACAATGAGCAGTTCTTC. Translating gives CASMSGHRVSYNEQFF.

The chain combines TRBV20-1 with TRBJ1-2; the match to TRBD1 covers 9 bases. The CDR3 length is 14 residues. Trimming took 3 bases from V and 13 from J; bases not matched to a gene: 15. Germline V gives CDR1 DFQATT, CDR2 SNEGSKA (reference sequence). CDR3 region: CSASPFRGTGSSTF. The CDR3 DNA sequence: TGCAGTGCTAGTCCCTTCCGGGGGACAGGGAGCAGCACCTTC.

This clonotype was detected ten times or more. The chain uses TRBV7-9 and TRBJ2-2; tentatively, D is TRBD1 (6 bases). The CDR3 consists of 19 residues. V lost 5 bases, J lost 0 bases, and 22 bases lay in between. In germline, CDR1 is SEHNR, CDR2 FQNEAQ (reference sequence). The CDR3 spells CASSPSIGVTGANTGELFF. CDR3 DNA sequence: TGTGCCAGCAGCCCTTCTATCGGGGTGACAGGAGCGAACACCGGGGAGCTGTTTTTT.

V and J are TRBV7-3 and TRBJ2-1; 10 bases match TRBD2. Germline CDR1 is SGHTA and CDR2 is FQGTGA. This CDR3 region has 12 residues. The V gene end was trimmed by 11 bases and the J gene end by 6 bases; junction bases not matched to a gene: 4. CDR3 protein: CAGSSGGNEQFF. As DNA, the CDR3 is TGTGCCGGATCTAGCGGGGGCAATGAGCAGTTCTTC.

This clonotype was found a few times. The chain is built from TRBV10-3 and TRBJ1-6; D not certain. Trimming shortened V by 5 bases and J by 8 bases, and 13 bases separated the two germline ends. The CDR3 has 14 amino acids. Germline V gene lookup returns CDR1 ENHRY and CDR2 SYGVKD. This chain's CDR3 is CAISMVAADSPLHF. The CDR3 nucleotides are TGTGCCATCAGTATGGTCGCCGCGGATTCACCCCTCCACTTT.

This clonotype was detected a few times. V gene TRBV19 combines with J gene TRBJ2-2; D is possibly TRBD1 (6 bases). Germline V gene lookup returns CDR1 LNHDA and CDR2 SQIVND (reference sequence). This CDR3 has 14 residues. Trimming took 9 bases from V and 4 from J, leaving 15 bases between them. CDR3 amino acids: CASEPDRPTGELFF. DNA of the CDR3: TGTGCCAGCGAGCCGGACAGACCCACCGGGGAGCTGTTTTTT.

The gene calls are TRBV29-1 and TRBJ2-1, with a possible D match to TRBD2 (5 bases). The germline gives CDR1 SQVTM, CDR2 ANQGSEA. Trimming took 0 bases from V and 2 from J, leaving 17 bases between them. The CDR3 extends over 17 amino acids. This CDR3 reads CSVEDLGGKGAYNEQFF. The DNA for the CDR3 is TGCAGCGTTGAAGATTTGGGCGGAAAGGGAGCCTACAATGAGCAGTTCTTC.

This sequence joins TRBV10-3 and TRBJ1-1, with D unresolved. There are 14 residues in the CDR3. Trimming stripped 6 bases from V and 1 base from J, with 12 bases between. From germline, CDR1 is ENHRY and CDR2 SYGVKD. CDR3 sequence: CAISIQMTNTEAFF. CDR3 in DNA: TGTGCCATCAGCATACAGATGACGAACACTGAAGCTTTCTTT.

The gene calls are TRBV5-1 and TRBJ2-3, with 8 bases identical to TRBD2. Germline CDR1 SGHRS, CDR2 YFSETQ. V was pared by 7 bases and J by 0 bases, with 7 bases of the junction left unmatched. The CDR3 has 15 residues. The CDR3: CASGGLADSTDTQYF. In DNA, the CDR3 is TGCGCCAGCGGAGGACTAGCTGATAGCACAGATACGCAGTATTTT.

This clonotype was seen repeatedly, ten times or more. The chain uses TRBV11-2 and TRBJ2-1; 8 bases fit TRBD2. This CDR3 region has 16 residues. The germline V gene has CDR1 SGHAT and CDR2 FQNNGV. Losses at the gene ends were 5 bases for V and 2 bases for J; bases not matched to a gene: 8. In nucleotides, the CDR3 is TGTGCCAGCAGCCCCGCCGGGAGGGCGGCCTACAATGAGCAGTTCTTC. This encodes CASSPAGRAAYNEQFF. The whole variable domain, filled in from reference TRBV11-2 and TRBJ2-1, reads EAGVAQSPRYKIIEKRQSVAFWCNPISGHATLYWYQQILGQGPKLLIQFQNNGVVDDSQLPKDRFSAERLKGVDSTLKIQPAKLEDSAVYLCASSPAGRAAYNEQFFGPGTRLTVL.

The rearrangement links TRBV28 to TRBJ2-7; D may be TRBD1 (5 bases). In germline, CDR1 is MDHEN, CDR2 SYDVKM. The CDR3 is made up of 15 amino acids. V lost 6 bases to trimming and J lost 6 bases, with 21 bases between them. This CDR3 is CASRPVAGKSGEQYF. The CDR3 DNA follows: TGTGCCAGCAGACCGGTAGCAGGGAAGTCAGGCGAGCAGTACTTC.

The chain has TRBV7-2 and TRBJ2-7, with a tentative D call TRBD2 (5 bases). The CDR3 runs 15 residues. From germline, CDR1 is SGHTA and CDR2 FQGNSA. V was cut by 1 base and J by 2 bases, with 12 bases left in between. In DNA, the CDR3 is TGTGCCAGCAGCTTAGATGTGAGCGGTACCTACGAGCAGTACGTC. The encoded protein is CASSLDVSGTYEQYV.

The V call is TRBV20-1, the J call TRBJ2-1; 10 bases agree with TRBD2. CDR1 and CDR2 (germline): DFQATT, SNEGSKA (reference sequence). There are 15 residues in the CDR3. The V and J ends lost 6 bases and 8 bases, in that order; junction bases with no gene match: 13. The CDR3 sequence is CSARKHSGRSDEQFF. The CDR3 DNA follows: TGCAGTGCCCGAAAACATAGCGGGAGGTCCGATGAGCAGTTCTTC.

This clonotype occurred many times. The chain couples TRBV7-2 to TRBJ2-1; 10 bases line up with TRBD2. The CDR3 consists of 16 residues. The V gene's germline CDR1 is SGHTA and CDR2 FQGNSA. V lost 4 bases, J lost 1 base, and 4 bases stayed unmatched. The CDR3 spells CASSSASGRSYNEQFF. CDR3 nucleotide sequence: TGTGCCAGCAGCTCCGCTAGCGGGAGATCCTACAATGAGCAGTTCTTC.

In this sample, this clonotype turned up a few times. The chain carries TRBV5-6 and TRBJ2-7; weak D call: TRBD2 (5 bases). Germline V lookup: CDR1 SGHDT, CDR2 YYEEEE. This CDR3 has 15 residues. Trimming left V 4 bases short and J 0 bases short, with 14 bases between. CDR3 in amino acids: CASSQVRAGSYEQYF. CDR3 in DNA: TGTGCCAGCAGCCAAGTCCGGGCGGGCTCCTACGAGCAGTACTTC.

This clonotype was seen a handful of times. The CDR3 DNA sequence: TGTGCCAGCAGCTTTTTTAGGGGGATGGACACTGAAGCTTTCTTT. This translates into CASSFFRGMDTEAFF. This rearrangement joins TRBV7-9 to TRBJ1-1; D may be TRBD1 (6 bases). CDR3 size: 15 residues. CDR1 SEHNR and CDR2 FQNEAQ come from the germline V gene (reference sequence). Trimming took off 3 bases at V and 3 bases at J, with 14 bases between the two ends.